Listed here are 28 T cell receptor beta chains from one sample, sequenced in a study of blood T cell repertoires in COVID-19. Only in-frame clones appear in the TCRdb table, and some are missing; sequencing was by immunoSEQ multiplex PCR. The table has approximately 150,000 clones, about 87% seen once. The specimen sequenced was peripheral blood. The source is a woman aged 45-59 years with acute or convalescent COVID-19.

The chain recombines TRBV3-1 (or the pseudogene TRBV3-2) with TRBJ2-2; 7 bases match TRBD2. Germline CDR1 is LGHDT and CDR2 is YNNKEL (reference sequence). The length of the CDR3 is 15 residues. V lost 4 bases to trimming and J lost 0 bases; unmatched junction nucleotides: 2. CDR3 sequence reads: CASSLAGSNTGELFF. In DNA, the CDR3 is TGTGCCAGCAGCCTAGCGGGTTCGAACACCGGGGAGCTGTTTTTT.

The chain uses TRBV6-4 and TRBJ1-1; D not resolved. Looked up from germline, CDR1 is MRHNA and CDR2 is SNTAGT. This CDR3 comprises 14 residues. V was clipped by 4 bases and J by 3 bases, with 12 bases between them. CDR3 DNA sequence: TGTGCCAGCAGTGCCTTTGAGGGAGACACTGAAGCTTTCTTT. This encodes CASSAFEGDTEAFF.

The V gene is TRBV6-2 or TRBV6-3, the J gene TRBJ2-7; D may be TRBD2 (6 bases). This CDR3 has 12 amino acids. The germline gives CDR1 MNHEY, CDR2 SVGEGT. V lost 8 bases to trimming and J lost 6 bases, with 14 bases between them. The CDR3 loop reads CASRWLASEQYF. The CDR3 DNA sequence: TGTGCCAGCCGTTGGCTAGCGAGCGAGCAGTACTTC.

The chain carries TRBV21-1 and TRBJ2-7; the table's D gene call, TRBD2, was not cross checked with the DNA. TRBV21-1 corresponds to a pseudogene. The CDR3 runs 8 residues. The CDR3 DNA is TGTGCCACCCCCCGGCAGTACTTC. Its translation: CATPRQYF.

The chain is built from TRBV6-1 and TRBJ1-5; D not resolved. The CDR3 consists of 14 residues. CDR1 and CDR2 from the germline V gene are MNHNS and SASEGT. V was trimmed by 3 bases and J by 6 bases, leaving 12 bases between them. The CDR3 DNA reads as TGTGCCAGCAGTGAGGCAATGGTTGGTCAGCCCCAGCATTTT. It is translated as CASSEAMVGQPQHF.

The gene calls are TRBV29-1 and TRBJ2-7; 12 bases line up with TRBD2. There are 14 residues in the CDR3. Germline V gives CDR1 SQVTM, CDR2 ANQGSEA. The CDR3 here is CSVAERTSGNEQYF. In DNA form, the CDR3 reads TGCAGTGTAGCTGAACGGACTAGCGGGAACGAGCAGTACTTC.

J is TRBJ2-1 and V is TRBV6-5, with a possible D match to TRBD2 (6 bases). Trimming shortened V by 2 bases and J by 5 bases, and 16 bases separated the two germline ends. CDR1 is MNHEY and CDR2 is SVGAGI in the germline V gene. This CDR3 has 16 residues. CDR3 sequence (DNA): TGTGCCAGCAGTTACGCCACAGGAGGGCCGAACAATGAGCAGTTCTTC. This gives the protein CASSYATGGPNNEQFF.

This chain joins TRBV24-1 and TRBJ2-7; the D is unclear. CDR1 is KGHDR and CDR2 is SFDVKD in the germline V gene. Trimming stripped 1 base from V and 0 bases from J, with 12 bases between. The CDR3 covers 16 residues. In DNA form, the CDR3 reads TGTGCCACCAGTGATTTTAAGTTCTTCAGCTCCTACGAGCAGTACTTC. Translated: CATSDFKFFSSYEQYF.

Only a few counts were recorded for this clone. V gene TRBV6-5 combines with J gene TRBJ1-2, with a possible D match to TRBD1 (6 bases). The V end lost 7 bases, the J end lost 8 bases, and 20 bases lay between the germline ends. Germline V gives CDR1 MNHEY, CDR2 SVGAGI. This CDR3 has 14 amino acids. CDR3 DNA: TGTGCCAGCACCCCTCCTGGCGGGGGGCAAGGCTACACCTTC. It is translated as CASTPPGGGQGYTF.

The chain carries TRBV19 and TRBJ1-6, with 8 bases matching TRBD1. The CDR3 is 13 residues long. The ends lost 7 bases at V and 10 bases at J; junction bases unmatched: 6. From germline, CDR1 is LNHDA and CDR2 SQIVND (reference sequence). CDR3: CASKEQGGSPLHF. CDR3 nucleotide sequence: TGTGCCAGTAAGGAACAGGGGGGATCACCCCTCCACTTT.

This sequence joins TRBV6-5 and TRBJ1-2; D is unclear. In germline, CDR1 is MNHEY, CDR2 SVGAGI. CDR3 size: 12 residues. V was shortened by 4 bases and J by 7 bases, with 10 bases between the two germline ends. The chain's CDR3 is CASSSPRGGYTF. The CDR3 nucleotides are TGTGCCAGCAGTTCCCCCCGCGGTGGCTACACCTTC.

The J gene is TRBJ2-7, the V gene TRBV6-5, with TRBD1 matching 10 bases. The CDR3 consists of 15 residues. The germline V gene encodes CDR1 MNHEY and CDR2 SVGAGI. The ends lost 7 bases at V and 0 bases at J; junction bases unmatched: 6. The CDR3 loop is CASNSDRGISYEQYF. CDR3 coding DNA: TGTGCCAGCAACTCGGACAGGGGGATCTCCTACGAGCAGTACTTC.

The chain couples TRBV19 to TRBJ2-7; 7 bases match TRBD2. CDR1 LNHDA and CDR2 SQIVND come from the germline V gene (reference sequence). This CDR3 region has 17 residues. V lost 8 bases and J lost 3; bases outside the gene matches: 19. CDR3 region: CASGRCGSFQLIYEQYF. The CDR3 DNA is TGTGCCAGTGGAAGGTGCGGGAGCTTCCAACTTATCTACGAGCAGTACTTC.

This CDR3 reads CASSPGTYEQYF. The CDR3 DNA sequence: TGTGCCAGCAGCCCCGGGACCTACGAGCAGTACTTC. V gene TRBV11-2 combines with J gene TRBJ2-7; D possibly corresponds to TRBD2 (5 bases). The germline CDR1 and CDR2 sequences are SGHAT and FQNNGV. The CDR3 is 12 amino acids. The ends were cut back, 5 bases at V and 2 bases at J, with 7 bases in the middle.

V gene TRBV10-3 combines with J gene TRBJ2-7; TRBD2 matches at 10 bases. The length of the CDR3 is 15 residues. With 2 bases clipped from V and 6 bases from J, the junction kept 7 bases outside the gene matches. Germline CDR1 reads ENHRY; CDR2 reads SYGVKD. The CDR3 nucleotides read TGTGCCATCAGTGAGAGCTCTAGCGGGAGCGCCGAGCAGTACTTC. Translating it yields CAISESSSGSAEQYF.

The CDR3 DNA follows: TGTGCCAGCAGCGGACCGGGACAGGACAATGAGCAGTTCTTC. This codes for CASSGPGQDNEQFF. V is TRBV5-4 and J is TRBJ2-1; TRBD1 aligns across 8 bases. The CDR3 spans 14 residues. Trimming removed 4 bases from V and 5 bases from J; junction bases left unmatched: 5. Germline V lookup: CDR1 SGHNT, CDR2 YYREEE (reference sequence).

The chain recombines TRBV6-6 with TRBJ2-1, with TRBD1 matching over 8 bases. This CDR3 spans 12 amino acids. Germline CDR1 and CDR2: MNHNY and SVGAGI (reference sequence). CDR3 coding DNA: TGTGAATGCAGGGGGCTGGACAATGAGCAGTTCTTC. This sequence encodes CECRGLDNEQFF.

This clone was seen just once. The CDR3 loop reads CASSPRDSGRHTDTQYF. The CDR3 DNA follows: TGTGCCAGCTCACCCAGGGATAGCGGGAGGCACACAGATACGCAGTATTTT. The rearrangement links TRBV18 to TRBJ2-3; 10 nucleotides agree with TRBD2. In germline, CDR1 is KGHSH, CDR2 LQKENI. CDR3 length equals 17 residues. V lost 3 bases and J lost 2; bases outside the gene matches: 8.

The chain carries TRBV6-5 and TRBJ2-1, with a tentative D call TRBD2 (6 bases). The CDR3 loop spans 12 amino acids. The germline V gene encodes CDR1 MNHEY and CDR2 SVGAGI. Trimming shortened V by 5 bases and J by 8 bases, and 10 bases separated the two germline ends. The CDR3 sequence is CASSPSGDEQFF. The CDR3 DNA reads TGTGCCAGCAGTCCCTCGGGGGATGAGCAGTTCTTC.

The chain carries TRBV4-2 and TRBJ1-5; possible D gene TRBD1, 5 bases. Germline CDR1 and CDR2: LGHNA and YNFKEQ. The CDR3 consists of 16 residues. V gave up 0 bases and J gave up 4 bases, with 13 bases separating them. The CDR3 DNA reads TGTGCCAGCAGCCAAGATGTAGGGGAACGGAATCAGCCCCAGCATTTT. Protein sequence: CASSQDVGERNQPQHF.

The V and J genes are TRBV18 and TRBJ1-5; D is unclear. The CDR3 runs to 15 residues. Germline V lookup: CDR1 KGHSH, CDR2 LQKENI. Deletions cut 5 bases from V and 7 bases from J, with 18 bases between. CDR3 amino acids: CASSTLDGRSQPQHF. The CDR3 DNA reads TGTGCCAGCTCAACCTTGGACGGGAGGAGCCAGCCCCAGCATTTT.

The chain combines TRBV9 with TRBJ2-7; 11 positions match TRBD2. The V gene end was trimmed by 3 bases and the J gene end by 6 bases; junction bases not matched to a gene: 8. Germline V gives CDR1 SGDLS, CDR2 YYNGEE. CDR3 size: 15 residues. CDR3 loop: CASSGEGLAGGEQYF. In DNA, the CDR3 is TGTGCCAGCAGCGGAGAGGGGCTAGCGGGAGGCGAGCAGTACTTC.

The chain employs TRBV19 and TRBJ1-4; tentatively, D is TRBD1 (6 bases). The CDR3 has 16 amino acids. Germline V CDR1 and CDR2: LNHDA, SQIVND (reference sequence). The ends were cut back, 6 bases at V and 0 bases at J, with 14 bases in the middle. The CDR3 DNA reads as TGTGCCAGTAGACCCGGACAGATTTCAACTAATGAAAAACTGTTTTTT. Its protein is CASRPGQISTNEKLFF.

The chain has TRBV20-1 and TRBJ2-1; D is unclear. CDR1 and CDR2 (germline): DFQATT, SNEGSKA (reference sequence). The CDR3 has 10 amino acids. Trimming took 5 bases from V and 11 from J, leaving 10 bases between them. The chain's CDR3 is CSALEYQQFF. CDR3 sequence (DNA): TGCAGTGCTCTAGAGTACCAGCAGTTCTTC.

This clone has only a few counts. The CDR3 protein is CASALMGGYEQYF. The CDR3 bases are TGTGCTAGTGCCCTCATGGGGGGCTACGAGCAGTACTTC. The rearrangement joins TRBV12-5 to TRBJ2-7; weak D call: TRBD2 (6 bases). This CDR3 comprises 13 residues. The V and J ends lost 7 bases and 3 bases respectively, with 13 bases between them. The V gene's germline CDR1 is LGHNT and CDR2 FRNRAP.

This clone occurred a few times. V and J are TRBV11-2 and TRBJ2-5, with TRBD2 matching over 11 bases. The CDR3 sequence is 17 residues long. Trimming took 6 bases from V and 2 from J; bases not matched to a gene: 11. CDR1 and CDR2 (germline): SGHAT, FQNNGV. This CDR3 is CASSFSGGASHQETQYF. CDR3 nucleotide sequence: TGTGCCAGCAGTTTTAGCGGGGGGGCTTCGCATCAAGAGACCCAGTACTTC.

The chain couples TRBV28 to TRBJ1-4, with 8 bases fitting TRBD1. The germline gives CDR1 MDHEN, CDR2 SYDVKM. Germline trimming cut 3 bases from V and 0 bases from J; bases unmatched to any gene: 6. The CDR3 totals 17 residues. CDR3 amino acids: CASSFPGTGATNEKLFF. In DNA form, the CDR3 reads TGTGCCAGCAGTTTTCCCGGGACAGGAGCAACTAATGAAAAACTGTTTTTT.

The CDR3 DNA reads as TGTGCCAGCAGTGCCGGCAGGGTTTCCCCCGGGGAGCTGTTTTTT. Its translation: CASSAGRVSPGELFF. This chain connects TRBV2 to TRBJ2-2, with TRBD1 as a possible D gene (5 bases). Germline loops: CDR1 SNHLY, CDR2 FYNNEI. The CDR3 loop spans 15 amino acids. Trimming stripped 4 bases from V and 6 bases from J, with 15 bases between.